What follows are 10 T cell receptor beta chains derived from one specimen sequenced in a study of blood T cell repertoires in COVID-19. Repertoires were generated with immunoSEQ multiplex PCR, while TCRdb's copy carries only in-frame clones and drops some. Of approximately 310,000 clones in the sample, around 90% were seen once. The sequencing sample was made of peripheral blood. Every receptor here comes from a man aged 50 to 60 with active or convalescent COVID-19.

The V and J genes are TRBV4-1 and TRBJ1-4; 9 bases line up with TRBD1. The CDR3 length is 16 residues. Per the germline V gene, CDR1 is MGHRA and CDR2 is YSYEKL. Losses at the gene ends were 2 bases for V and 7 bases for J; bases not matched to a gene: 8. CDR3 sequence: CASSQPDRGFSEKLFF. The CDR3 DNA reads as TGCGCCAGCAGCCAACCGGACAGGGGATTCAGTGAAAAACTGTTTTTT.

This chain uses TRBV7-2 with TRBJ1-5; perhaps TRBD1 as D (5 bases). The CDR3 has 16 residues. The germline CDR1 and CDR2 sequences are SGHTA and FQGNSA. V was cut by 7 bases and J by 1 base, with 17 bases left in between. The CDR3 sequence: CASTPGGSRSNQPQHF. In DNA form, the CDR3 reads TGTGCCAGCACCCCGGGGGGGAGCAGGAGCAATCAGCCCCAGCATTTT.

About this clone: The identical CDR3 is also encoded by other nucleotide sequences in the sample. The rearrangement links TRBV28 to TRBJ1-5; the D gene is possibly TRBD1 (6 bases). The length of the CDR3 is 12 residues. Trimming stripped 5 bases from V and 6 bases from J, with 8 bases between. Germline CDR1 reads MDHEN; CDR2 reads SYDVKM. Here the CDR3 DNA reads TGTGCCAGCAGTAGCAGGGGTCAGCCCCAGCATTTT. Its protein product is CASSSRGQPQHF.

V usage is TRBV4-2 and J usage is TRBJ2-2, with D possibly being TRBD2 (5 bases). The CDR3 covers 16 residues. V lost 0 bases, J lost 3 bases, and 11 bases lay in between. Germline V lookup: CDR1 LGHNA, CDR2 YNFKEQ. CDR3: CASSQDWRPDTGELFF. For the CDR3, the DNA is TGTGCCAGCAGCCAAGATTGGAGGCCCGACACCGGGGAGCTGTTTTTT.

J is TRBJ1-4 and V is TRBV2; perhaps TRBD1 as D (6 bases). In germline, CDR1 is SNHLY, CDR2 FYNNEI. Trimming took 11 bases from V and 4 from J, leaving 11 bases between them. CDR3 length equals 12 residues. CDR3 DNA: TGTGCCCAGCGGACAGTTAATGAAAAACTGTTTTTT. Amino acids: CAQRTVNEKLFF.

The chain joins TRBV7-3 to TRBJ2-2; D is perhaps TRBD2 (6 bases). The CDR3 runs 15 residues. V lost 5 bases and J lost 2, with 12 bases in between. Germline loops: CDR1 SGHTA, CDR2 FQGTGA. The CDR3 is CASSKGGINTGELFF. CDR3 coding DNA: TGTGCCAGCAGCAAAGGAGGGATCAACACCGGGGAGCTGTTTTTT.

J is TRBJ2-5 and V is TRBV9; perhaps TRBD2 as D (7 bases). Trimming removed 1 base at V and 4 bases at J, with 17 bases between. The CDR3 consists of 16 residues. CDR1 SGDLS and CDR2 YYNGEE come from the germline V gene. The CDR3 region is CASSVSQRGGGETQYF. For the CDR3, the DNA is TGTGCCAGCAGCGTAAGTCAGCGGGGAGGGGGAGAGACCCAGTACTTC.

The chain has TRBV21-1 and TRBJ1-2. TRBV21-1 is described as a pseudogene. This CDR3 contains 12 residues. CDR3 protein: CARLVANYGYTF. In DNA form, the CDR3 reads TGTGCCCGCCTCGTAGCTAACTATGGCTACACCTTC.

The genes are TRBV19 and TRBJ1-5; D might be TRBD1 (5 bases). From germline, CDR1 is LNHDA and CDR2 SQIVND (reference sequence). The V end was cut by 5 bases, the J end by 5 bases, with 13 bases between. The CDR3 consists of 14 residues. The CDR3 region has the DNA TGTGCCAGTAGTCTACAGGTTGAGCATCAGCCCCAGCATTTT. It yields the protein CASSLQVEHQPQHF.

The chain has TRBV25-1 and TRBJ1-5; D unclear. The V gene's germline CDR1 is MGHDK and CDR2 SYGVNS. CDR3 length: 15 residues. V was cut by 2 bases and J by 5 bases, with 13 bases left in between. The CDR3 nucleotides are TGTGCCAGCAGTGAACCGGTCCGCTCACATCAGCCCCAGCATTTT. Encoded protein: CASSEPVRSHQPQHF.